One sample yielded the 5 T cell receptor beta chains listed below, sequenced in a study of blood T cells in healthy people across ages. A second about 7 to 12 cycle PCR used barcoded and J-beta primers. TCRdb processed the 5' RACE reads anew with MiXCR; each CDR3 protein has one entry. The sample holds over 1,500,000 distinct CDR3 sequences; 49% are singletons and the top ten take 2.1%. The specimen sequenced was blood. All receptors derive from a woman aged 40 to 55 in good health.

This chain uses TRBV20-1 with TRBJ1-6; no clear D gene. Germline loops: CDR1 DFQATT, CDR2 SNEGSKA (reference sequence). The CDR3 extends over 14 amino acids. Trimming left V 0 bases short and J 7 bases short, with 10 bases between. CDR3: CSAREVVGNSPLHF. The CDR3 DNA reads as TGCAGTGCTAGAGAGGTGGTGGGGAATTCACCCCTCCACTTT.

The genes are TRBV6-5 and TRBJ2-4; D is perhaps TRBD2 (6 bases). The DNA end is a closer match to TRBJ2-7, so the J assignment may be wrong. CDR1 and CDR2 from the germline V gene are MNHEY and SVGAGI. The CDR3 consists of 11 residues. CDR3 loop: CATYGGYEQYF. The DNA for the CDR3 is TGTGCCACCTACGGGGGCTACGAGCAGTACTTC.

The chain employs TRBV7-2 and TRBJ2-7; maybe TRBD1 (5 bases). The J call is in doubt because the DNA end fits TRBJ2-5 better. The CDR3 is made up of 15 amino acids. Looked up from germline, CDR1 is SGHTA and CDR2 is FQGNSA. In DNA, the CDR3 is TGTGCCAGCAGCGGTACCCCAGGGCACGGGGAGACCCAGTACTTC. Its translation: CASSGTPGHGETQYF.

This clonotype was counted a few times. The chain combines TRBV20-1 with TRBJ2-7, with 10 bases aligning to TRBD1. The CDR3 runs to 12 residues. V was clipped by 6 bases and J by 9 bases; unmatched bases: 8. CDR1 and CDR2 from the germline V gene are DFQATT and SNEGSKA (reference sequence). The CDR3 reads CSAPGQGGLQYF. In DNA, the CDR3 is TGCAGTGCCCCAGGACAGGGGGGTCTGCAGTACTTC.

V gene TRBV6-6 combines with J gene TRBJ1-2; 9 nucleotides agree with TRBD1. J lost 6 bases, V lost 6 bases, and 8 bases had no gene match. The germline V gene has CDR1 MNHNY and CDR2 SVGAGI (reference sequence). The CDR3 sequence is 14 residues long. For the CDR3, the DNA is TGTGCCAGCAGGATACAGGGGGCAGGCCATGGCTACACCTTC. Translation gives CASRIQGAGHGYTF.